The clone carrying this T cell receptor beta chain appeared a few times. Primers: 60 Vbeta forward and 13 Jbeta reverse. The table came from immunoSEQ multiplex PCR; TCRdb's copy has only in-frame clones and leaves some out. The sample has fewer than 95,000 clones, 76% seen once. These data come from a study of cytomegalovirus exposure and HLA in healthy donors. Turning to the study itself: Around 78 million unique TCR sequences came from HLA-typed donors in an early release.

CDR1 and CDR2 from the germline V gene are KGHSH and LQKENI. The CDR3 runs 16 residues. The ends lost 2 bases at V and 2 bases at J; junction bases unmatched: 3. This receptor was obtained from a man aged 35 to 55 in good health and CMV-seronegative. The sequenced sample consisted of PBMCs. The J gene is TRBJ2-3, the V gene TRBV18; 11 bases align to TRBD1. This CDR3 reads CASSPTGQGVTDTQYF. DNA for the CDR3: TGTGCCAGCTCACCAACGGGACAGGGGGTCACAGATACGCAGTATTTT.